This is a list of T cell receptor beta chains from one sample in a study of early T cells in non-severe SARS-CoV-2 infection. TCRdb used MiXCR to reprocess the 5' RACE reads, holding one entry per CDR3 protein. The sample records 65,000 to 70,000 distinct CDR3 sequences, 9% to 15% being singletons. The sample comprised whole blood. All receptors come from an adult who was a healthcare worker with PCR-confirmed SARS-CoV-2 infection or an uninfected control (not recorded which). Both conserved end residues are part of each CDR3. The order of the fields is clone size, J gene, V gene, D gene, CDR3 protein, CDR3 DNA. The D gene is left open where the match is weak. A clone size is listed for some rows: how often the clone was seen (once, few, many), or a class if it is expanded.

. | TRBJ2-7 | TRBV5-6 | TRBD1 | CASSHTDRGSYEQYF | TGTGCCAGCAGCCACACCGACAGGGGCTCCTACGAGCAGTACTTC
few | TRBJ2-3 | TRBV7-2 | TRBD1 | CASSLNRGDTQYF | TGTGCCAGCAGCTTAAACAGGGGAGATACGCAGTATTTT
. | TRBJ2-3 | TRBV4-3 | . | CASSLGDKEDTQYF | TGCGCCAGCAGTCTGGGGGACAAGGAAGATACGCAGTATTTT
. | TRBJ2-1 | TRBV9 | . | CASSVVSLAGEQFF | TGTGCCAGCAGCGTAGTTAGTTTGGCGGGGGAGCAGTTCTTC
. | TRBJ2-1 | TRBV7-9 | . | CASQRAGMDEQFF | TGTGCCAGCCAAAGGGCGGGGATGGATGAGCAGTTCTTC
many | TRBJ2-3 | TRBV7-2 | TRBD2 | CASNSYGTSGTDTQYF | TGTGCCAGCAACTCCTACGGGACTAGCGGGACAGATACGCAGTATTTT
few | TRBJ1-2 | TRBV20-1 | TRBD1 | CSAPNPTGDYGYTF | TGCAGTGCTCCTAATCCGACAGGGGACTATGGCTACACCTTC
. | TRBJ2-3 | TRBV20-1 | TRBD2 | CSASSSGGDPDTQYF | TGCAGTGCTAGCTCTAGCGGGGGGGACCCAGATACGCAGTATTTT
many | TRBJ2-7 | TRBV30 | . | CAWSAELAYEQYF | TGTGCCTGGAGCGCCGAGTTGGCCTACGAGCAGTACTTC
few | TRBJ2-4 | TRBV29-1 | . | CSVKIPSAAKNIQYF | TGCAGCGTCAAAATCCCGAGCGCGGCCAAAAACATTCAGTACTTC
few | TRBJ2-3 | TRBV7-6 | TRBD2 | CASSLGAAGGPTDTQYF | TGTGCCAGCAGCTTAGGGGCCGCGGGGGGACCCACAGATACGCAGTATTTT
few | TRBJ1-3 | TRBV4-3 | . | CASSQDLLRAVSGNTIYF | TGCGCCAGCAGCCAAGATTTATTGAGGGCTGTCTCTGGAAACACCATATATTTT
. | TRBJ2-1 | TRBV29-1 | . | CSVGGGQEQFF | TGCAGCGTTGGGGGCGGACAGGAGCAGTTCTTC
. | TRBJ2-2 | TRBV5-1 | . | CASSLEQTNTGELFF | TGCGCCAGCAGCTTGGAACAGACGAACACCGGGGAGCTGTTTTTT
. | TRBJ2-7 | TRBV27 | . | CASSLQGGAYEQYF | TGTGCCAGCAGTTTGCAAGGGGGAGCCTACGAGCAGTACTTC
many | TRBJ1-1 | TRBV5-4 | TRBD1 | CASRRTGGSTEAFF | TGTGCCAGCAGGAGGACAGGGGGGAGCACTGAAGCTTTCTTT
few | TRBJ1-2 | TRBV27 | . | CASSSPLEPCTF | TGTGCCAGCAGTTCTCCCCTGGAGCCCTGCACCTTC
. | TRBJ2-4 | TRBV6-6 | . | CASSYPDTNIQYF | TGTGCCAGCAGTTACCCCGACACAAACATTCAGTACTTC
many | TRBJ1-3 | TRBV20-1 | . | CSARDLTVRDSGNTIYF | TGCAGTGCTAGAGACCTCACTGTCCGGGATTCTGGAAACACCATATATTTT
many | TRBJ2-1 | TRBV11-2 | . | CASSASLQQFF | TGTGCCAGCAGCGCCAGTCTCCAGCAGTTCTTC
few | TRBJ1-5 | TRBV27 | . | CASSPWAGRQPQHF | TGTGCCAGCAGCCCCTGGGCAGGTCGACAGCCCCAGCATTTT
few | TRBJ2-7 | TRBV6-6 | TRBD1 | CASSYEYQGVDEQYF | TGTGCCAGCAGTTACGAGTACCAGGGGGTGGACGAGCAGTACTTC
few | TRBJ1-2 | TRBV5-5 | TRBD1 | CASSPRTGEYGYTF | TGTGCCAGCAGCCCGCGGACAGGGGAATATGGCTACACCTTC
. | TRBJ2-1 | TRBV4-3 | . | CASSQVAGPDEQFF | TGCGCCAGCAGCCAAGTTGCGGGGCCAGATGAGCAGTTCTTC
. | TRBJ2-7 | TRBV6-1 | TRBD1 | CASRWDRSYEQYF | TGTGCCAGCAGGTGGGACAGATCCTACGAGCAGTACTTC
many | TRBJ2-1 | TRBV29-1 | . | CSVMNREQFF | TGCAGCGTTATGAATAGAGAGCAGTTCTTC
few | TRBJ1-1 | TRBV7-6 | . | CASSSNGGRRAFF | TGTGCCAGCAGCTCCAACGGGGGAAGAAGAGCTTTCTTT
few | TRBJ2-7 | TRBV7-8 | . | CASSLTRVGADAYEQYF | TGTGCCAGCAGCTTAACCCGGGTCGGGGCTGATGCCTACGAGCAGTACTTC
. | TRBJ2-7 | TRBV7-8 | . | CASSYKDSYEQYF | TGTGCCAGCAGCTACAAAGACAGTTACGAGCAGTACTTC
many | TRBJ2-1 | TRBV2 | . | CASSEAPSSYNEQFF | TGTGCCAGCAGTGAAGCACCGAGCTCCTACAATGAGCAGTTCTTC
once | TRBJ2-7 | TRBV20-1 | TRBD1 | CTNQTGSYEQYF | TGCACTAACCAGACAGGGTCCTACGAGCAGTACTTC
. | TRBJ1-6 | TRBV3-1 | . | CASSQVRGTLVSPLHF | TGTGCCAGCAGCCAAGTGCGGGGGACTCTGGTCTCACCCCTCCACTTT
. | TRBJ2-3 | TRBV30 | . | CARSVRGRRTDTQYF | TGTGCCCGGAGTGTACGGGGACGGCGCACAGATACGCAGTATTTT
few | TRBJ2-3 | TRBV20-1 | . | CSAGLGTRTDTQYF | TGCAGTGCTGGGCTCGGGACCCGCACAGATACGCAGTATTTT
many | TRBJ2-7 | TRBV5-1 | TRBD1 | CASSPTGASYEQYF | TGCGCCAGCAGCCCAACAGGGGCGTCCTACGAGCAGTACTTC
. | TRBJ1-2 | TRBV6-5 | . | CASSYTGGANYGYTF | TGTGCCAGCAGTTACACAGGAGGAGCTAACTATGGCTACACCTTC
. | TRBJ2-2 | TRBV15 | . | CATSRDRGHGELFF | TGTGCCACCAGCAGAGATCGGGGGCACGGGGAGCTGTTTTTT
many | TRBJ2-3 | TRBV27 | . | CAAQSTSTDTQYF | TGTGCCGCACAGAGTACTAGCACAGATACGCAGTATTTT
many | TRBJ2-1 | TRBV6-2/TRBV6-3 | . | CASPIGVRTLYEQFF | TGTGCCAGCCCCATAGGGGTTCGCACACTGTATGAGCAGTTCTTC
few | TRBJ2-1 | TRBV12-3/TRBV12-4 | . | CASSIGSEQFF | TGTGCCAGCAGTATAGGGAGTGAGCAGTTCTTC
. | TRBJ2-7 | TRBV5-1 | . | CASSRRDLLSYEQYF | TGCGCCAGCAGCCGCAGAGATCTACTTTCCTACGAGCAGTACTTC
many | TRBJ1-4 | TRBV11-2 | . | CASSLVGDEKLFF | TGTGCCAGCAGCTTAGTAGGGGATGAAAAACTGTTTTTT
. | TRBJ2-7 | TRBV6-1 | . | CASSEAPRGYEQYF | TGTGCCAGCAGTGAAGCGCCCCGGGGCTACGAGCAGTACTTC
. | TRBJ2-5 | TRBV7-8 | . | CASSSWTAQETQYF | TGTGCCAGCAGCTCCTGGACAGCTCAAGAGACCCAGTACTTC
. | TRBJ1-6 | TRBV6-4 | . | CASSEAQSNSPLHF | TGTGCCAGCAGTGAGGCGCAGTCAAATTCACCCCTCCACTTT
many | TRBJ2-2 | TRBV27 | . | CASSLSTGVGYTGELFF | TGTGCCAGCAGTTTATCCACGGGGGTAGGGTACACCGGGGAGCTGTTTTTT
many | TRBJ2-5 | TRBV7-9 | . | CASSLILGYQETQYF | TGTGCCAGCAGCTTAATCCTAGGGTACCAAGAGACCCAGTACTTC
. | TRBJ2-5 | TRBV6-2/TRBV6-3 | TRBD1 | CASSQGTAHQETQYF | TGTGCCAGCAGTCAAGGGACAGCGCACCAAGAGACCCAGTACTTC
. | TRBJ1-5 | TRBV20-1 | . | CSASRGNQPQHF | TGCAGTGCTAGTAGGGGGAATCAGCCCCAGCATTTT
many | TRBJ1-2 | TRBV11-2 | TRBD1 | CASSSTGNGYTF | TGTGCCAGCAGCTCGACAGGGAATGGCTACACCTTC
many | TRBJ2-7 | TRBV3-1 | . | CASSQAGTGYEQYF | TGTGCCAGCAGCCAAGCTGGGACGGGGTACGAGCAGTACTTC
. | TRBJ2-5 | TRBV19 | . | CASSLLGRVKETQYF | TGTGCCAGTAGTCTCCTGGGCAGGGTGAAAGAGACCCAGTACTTC
many | TRBJ2-3 | TRBV11-3 | TRBD2 | CASSRGGSTDTQYF | TGTGCCAGCAGCCGCGGGGGAAGCACAGATACGCAGTATTTT
many | TRBJ2-7 | TRBV19 | . | CASSPGGQTYEQYF | TGTGCCAGTAGTCCAGGAGGACAGACCTACGAGCAGTACTTC
many | TRBJ1-1 | TRBV6-2/TRBV6-3 | TRBD1 | CASSSGAPWTGSAFF | TGTGCCAGCAGTTCCGGAGCACCCTGGACAGGGAGCGCTTTCTTT
. | TRBJ1-4 | TRBV7-2 | . | CASSSYKGGEKLFF | TGTGCCAGCAGCTCTTATAAAGGAGGCGAAAAACTGTTTTTT
. | TRBJ1-1 | TRBV27 | TRBD1 | CASSPWTGTLMNTEAFF | TGTGCCAGCAGTCCTTGGACAGGGACGCTCATGAACACTGAAGCTTTCTTT
. | TRBJ1-2 | TRBV27 | TRBD1 | CASSFQTGPYYGYTF | TGTGCCAGCAGTTTCCAGACAGGGCCCTACTATGGCTACACCTTC
. | TRBJ2-3 | TRBV6-1 | TRBD1 | CASRDRGQGDTQYF | TGTGCCAGCAGAGACAGGGGGCAAGGAGATACGCAGTATTTT